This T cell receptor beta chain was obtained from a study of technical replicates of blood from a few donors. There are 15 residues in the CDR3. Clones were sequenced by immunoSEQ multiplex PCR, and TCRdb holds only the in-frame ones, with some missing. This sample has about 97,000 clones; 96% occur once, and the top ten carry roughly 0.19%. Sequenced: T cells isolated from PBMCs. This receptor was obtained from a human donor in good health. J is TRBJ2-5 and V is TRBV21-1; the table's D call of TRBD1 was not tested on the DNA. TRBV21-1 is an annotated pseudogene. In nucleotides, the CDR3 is TGTGCCAGCAGCATGCGACAGGGTCGGGGAGAGACCCAGTACTTC. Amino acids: CASSMRQGRGETQYF.